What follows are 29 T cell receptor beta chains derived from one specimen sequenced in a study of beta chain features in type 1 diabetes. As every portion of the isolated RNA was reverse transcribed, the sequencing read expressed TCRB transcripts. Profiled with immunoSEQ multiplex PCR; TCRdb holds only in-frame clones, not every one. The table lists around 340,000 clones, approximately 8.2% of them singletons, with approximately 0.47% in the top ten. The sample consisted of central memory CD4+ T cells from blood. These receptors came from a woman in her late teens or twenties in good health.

CDR3 in amino acids: CASSPLERSSYEQYF. The CDR3 DNA reads as TGCGCCAGCAGCCCCCTAGAGCGTAGCTCCTACGAGCAGTACTTC. The rearrangement links TRBV5-1 to TRBJ2-7, with D unclear. CDR1 SGHRS and CDR2 YFSETQ come from the germline V gene. The CDR3 length is 15 residues. V lost 4 bases and J 0 bases, leaving 14 bases between the germline ends.

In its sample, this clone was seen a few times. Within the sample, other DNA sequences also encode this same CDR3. The CDR3 spells CASSQVNRGRHEQFF. DNA for the CDR3: TGTGCCAGCAGCCAAGTGAATAGGGGGCGCCATGAGCAGTTCTTC. This chain uses TRBV14 with TRBJ2-1; 7 bases agree with TRBD1. CDR1 is SGHDN and CDR2 is FVKESK in the germline V gene. The CDR3 consists of 15 residues. J lost 8 bases, V lost 1 base, and 8 bases had no gene match.

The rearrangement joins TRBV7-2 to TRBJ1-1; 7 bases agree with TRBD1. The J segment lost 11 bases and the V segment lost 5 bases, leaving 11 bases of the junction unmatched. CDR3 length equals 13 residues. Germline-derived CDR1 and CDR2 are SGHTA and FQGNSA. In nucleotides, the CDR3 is TGTGCCAGCAGCCCCCAGGGGGAAGGGATGGCTTTCTTT. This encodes CASSPQGEGMAFF.

The CDR3 loop is CASSPPGANEQFF. CDR3 DNA sequence: TGTGCCAGCTCACCACCCGGGGCGAATGAGCAGTTCTTC. The chain uses TRBV18 and TRBJ2-1, with D perhaps matching TRBD1 or TRBD2 (5 bases each). Between the trimmed V and J ends, which lost 0 bases and 7 bases, there was a span of 7 bases. The CDR3 is 13 amino acids. CDR1 is KGHSH, CDR2 LQKENI, per germline. The full variable domain, in which reference TRBV18 and TRBJ2-1 provide the parts outside the CDR3, is NAGVMQNPRHLVRRRGQEARLRCSPMKGHSHVYWYRQLPEEGLKFMVYLQKENIIDESGMPKERFSAEFPKEGPSILRIQQVVRGDSAAYFCASSPPGANEQFFGPGTRLTVL.

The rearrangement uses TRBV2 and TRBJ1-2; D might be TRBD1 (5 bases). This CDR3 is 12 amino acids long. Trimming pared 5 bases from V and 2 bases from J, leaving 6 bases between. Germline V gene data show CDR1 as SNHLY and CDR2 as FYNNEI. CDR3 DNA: TGTGCCAGCAGTCAGGGAAACTATGGCTACACCTTC. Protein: CASSQGNYGYTF.

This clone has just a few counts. The CDR3 sequence: CATSPLTGGTDTQYF. In DNA form, the CDR3 reads TGTGCCACCAGCCCTTTGACAGGGGGCACAGATACGCAGTATTTT. V usage is TRBV15 and J usage is TRBJ2-3, with 8 bases identical to TRBD1. The CDR3 length is 15 residues. J gave up 1 base and V 5 bases, and 5 bases lay outside the gene matches. Germline lookup yields CDR1 LNHNV and CDR2 YYDKDF (reference sequence).

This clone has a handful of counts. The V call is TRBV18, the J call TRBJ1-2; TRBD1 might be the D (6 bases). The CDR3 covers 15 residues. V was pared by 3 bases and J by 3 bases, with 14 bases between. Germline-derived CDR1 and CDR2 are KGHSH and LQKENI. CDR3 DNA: TGTGCCAGCTCACCCAATTGGAAGGGGGACTATGGCTACACCTTC. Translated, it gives CASSPNWKGDYGYTF.

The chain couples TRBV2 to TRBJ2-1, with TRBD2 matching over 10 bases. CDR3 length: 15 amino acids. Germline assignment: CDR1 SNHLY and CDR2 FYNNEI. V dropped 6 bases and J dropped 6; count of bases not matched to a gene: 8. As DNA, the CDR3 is TGTGCCAGCAGACCCGGGACTAGCGTGGGCAATGAGCAGTTCTTC. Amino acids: CASRPGTSVGNEQFF.

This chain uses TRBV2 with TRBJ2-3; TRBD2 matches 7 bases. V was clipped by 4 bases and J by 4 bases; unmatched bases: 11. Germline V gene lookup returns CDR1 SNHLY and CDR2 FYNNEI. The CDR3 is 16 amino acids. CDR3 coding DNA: TGTGCCAGCAGTGTTTCCCTCGGGGGAGGGGCAGATACGCAGTATTTT. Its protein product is CASSVSLGGGADTQYF.

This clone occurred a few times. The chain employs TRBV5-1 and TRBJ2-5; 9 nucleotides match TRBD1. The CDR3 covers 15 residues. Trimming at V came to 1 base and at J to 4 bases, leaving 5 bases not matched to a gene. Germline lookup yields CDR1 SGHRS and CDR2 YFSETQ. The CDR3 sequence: CASSLSLGQGETQYF. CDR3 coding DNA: TGCGCCAGCAGCTTGTCTTTGGGACAGGGAGAGACCCAGTACTTC. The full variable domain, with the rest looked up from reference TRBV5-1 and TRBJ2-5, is KAGVTQTPRYLIKTRGQQVTLSCSPISGHRSVSWYQQTPGQGLQFLFEYFSETQRNKGNFPGRFSGRQFSNSRSEMNVSTLELGDSALYLCASSLSLGQGETQYFGPGTRLLVL.

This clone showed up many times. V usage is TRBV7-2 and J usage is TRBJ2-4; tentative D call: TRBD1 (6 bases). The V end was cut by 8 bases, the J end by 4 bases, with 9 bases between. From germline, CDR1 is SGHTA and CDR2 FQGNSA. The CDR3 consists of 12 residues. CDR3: CASRDTKNIQYF. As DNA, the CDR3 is TGTGCCAGCCGGGACACTAAAAACATTCAGTACTTC.

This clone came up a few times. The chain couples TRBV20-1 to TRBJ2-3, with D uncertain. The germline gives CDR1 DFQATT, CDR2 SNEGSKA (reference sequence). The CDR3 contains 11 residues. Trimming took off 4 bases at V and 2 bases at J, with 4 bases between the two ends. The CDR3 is CSATPTDTQYF. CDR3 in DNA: TGCAGTGCTACGCCCACAGATACGCAGTATTTT.

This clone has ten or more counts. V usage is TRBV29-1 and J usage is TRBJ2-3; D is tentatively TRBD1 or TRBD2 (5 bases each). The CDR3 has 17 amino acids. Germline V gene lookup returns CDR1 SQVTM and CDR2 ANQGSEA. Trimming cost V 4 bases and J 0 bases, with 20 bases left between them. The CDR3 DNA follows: TGCAGCGTTGCGAGGGCACCTGAAGGGGACAGCACAGATACGCAGTATTTT. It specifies CSVARAPEGDSTDTQYF.

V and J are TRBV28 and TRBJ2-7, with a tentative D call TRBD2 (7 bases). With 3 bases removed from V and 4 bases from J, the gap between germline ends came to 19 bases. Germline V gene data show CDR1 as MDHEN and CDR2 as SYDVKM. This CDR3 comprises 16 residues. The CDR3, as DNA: TGTGCCAGCAGTTTCCCCTCCCCCGGGGGGCTTTACGAGCAGTACTTC. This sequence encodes CASSFPSPGGLYEQYF.

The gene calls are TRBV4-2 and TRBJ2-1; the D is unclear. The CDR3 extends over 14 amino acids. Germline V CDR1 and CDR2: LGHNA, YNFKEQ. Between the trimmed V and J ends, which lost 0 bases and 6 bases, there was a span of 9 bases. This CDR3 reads CASSQDGAINEQFF. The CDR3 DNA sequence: TGTGCCAGCAGCCAAGATGGAGCCATCAATGAGCAGTTCTTC.

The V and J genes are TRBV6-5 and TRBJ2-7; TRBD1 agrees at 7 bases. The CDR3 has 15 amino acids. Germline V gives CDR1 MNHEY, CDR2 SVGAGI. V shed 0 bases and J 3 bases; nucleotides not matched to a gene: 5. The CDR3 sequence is CASSYSGQRIYEQYF. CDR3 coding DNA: TGTGCCAGCAGTTACTCGGGACAGCGGATCTACGAGCAGTACTTC.

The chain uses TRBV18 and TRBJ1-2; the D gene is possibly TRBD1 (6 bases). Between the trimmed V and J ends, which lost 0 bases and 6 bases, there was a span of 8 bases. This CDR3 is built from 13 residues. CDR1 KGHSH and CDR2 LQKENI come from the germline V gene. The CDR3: CASSPPAGDGYTF. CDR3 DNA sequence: TGTGCCAGCTCACCACCGGCAGGGGATGGCTACACCTTC.

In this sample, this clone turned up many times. The CDR3 loop is CASSERRGGYTF. As DNA, the CDR3 is TGCGCCAGCAGTGAGAGGAGGGGAGGCTACACCTTC. The chain has TRBV10-2 and TRBJ1-2, with a tentative D call TRBD1 (5 bases). The CDR3 is made up of 12 amino acids. Trimming removed 2 bases from V and 8 bases from J, with 9 bases in between. The germline CDR1 and CDR2 sequences are WSHSY and SAAADI.

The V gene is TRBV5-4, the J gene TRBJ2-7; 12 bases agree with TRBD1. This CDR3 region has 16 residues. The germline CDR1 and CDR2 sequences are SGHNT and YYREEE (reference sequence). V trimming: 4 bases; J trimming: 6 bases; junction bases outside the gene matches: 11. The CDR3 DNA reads TGTGCCAGCAGCCTCATTCCACCGGGACAGGGGGCCGAGCAGTACTTC. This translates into CASSLIPPGQGAEQYF.

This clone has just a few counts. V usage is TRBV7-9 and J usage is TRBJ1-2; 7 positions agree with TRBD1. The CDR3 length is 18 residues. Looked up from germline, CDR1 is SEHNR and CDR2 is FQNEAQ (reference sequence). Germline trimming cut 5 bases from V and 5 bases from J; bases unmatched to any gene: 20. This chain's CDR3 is CASSRYRTGTSQLYGYTF. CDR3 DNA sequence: TGTGCCAGCAGCCGATACCGGACAGGAACCTCACAATTATATGGCTACACCTTC.

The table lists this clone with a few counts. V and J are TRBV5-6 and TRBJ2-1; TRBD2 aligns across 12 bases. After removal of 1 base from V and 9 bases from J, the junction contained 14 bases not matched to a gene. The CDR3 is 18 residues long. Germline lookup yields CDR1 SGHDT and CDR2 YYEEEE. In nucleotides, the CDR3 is TGTGCCAGCAGCTTGCCTGGTACGTGGACTAGCGGGAATTTTGAGCAGTTCTTC. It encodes CASSLPGTWTSGNFEQFF. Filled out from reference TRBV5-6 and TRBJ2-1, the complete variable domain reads DAGVTQSPTHLIKTRGQQVTLRCSPKSGHDTVSWYQQALGQGPQFIFQYYEEEERQRGNFPDRFSGHQFPNYSSELNVNALLLGDSALYLCASSLPGTWTSGNFEQFFGPGTRLTVL.

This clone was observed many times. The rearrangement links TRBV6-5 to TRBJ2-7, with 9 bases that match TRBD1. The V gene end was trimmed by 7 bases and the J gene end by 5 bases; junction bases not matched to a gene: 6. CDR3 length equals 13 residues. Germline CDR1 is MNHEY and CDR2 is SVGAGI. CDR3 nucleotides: TGTGCCAGCATCGGGACAGGGCCTAACGAGCAGTACTTC. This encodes CASIGTGPNEQYF.

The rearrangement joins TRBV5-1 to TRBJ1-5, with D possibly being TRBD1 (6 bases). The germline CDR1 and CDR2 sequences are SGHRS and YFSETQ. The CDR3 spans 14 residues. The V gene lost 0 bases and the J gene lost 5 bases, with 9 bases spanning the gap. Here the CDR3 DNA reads TGCGCCAGCAGCTTGGGGACAGCGGATCAGCCCCAGCATTTT. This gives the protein CASSLGTADQPQHF.

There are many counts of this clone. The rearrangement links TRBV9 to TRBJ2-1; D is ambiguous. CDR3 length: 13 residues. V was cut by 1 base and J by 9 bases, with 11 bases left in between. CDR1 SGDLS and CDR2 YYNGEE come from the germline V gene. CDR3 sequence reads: CASSVMDESEQFF. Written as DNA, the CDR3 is TGTGCCAGCAGCGTAATGGACGAAAGTGAGCAGTTCTTC.

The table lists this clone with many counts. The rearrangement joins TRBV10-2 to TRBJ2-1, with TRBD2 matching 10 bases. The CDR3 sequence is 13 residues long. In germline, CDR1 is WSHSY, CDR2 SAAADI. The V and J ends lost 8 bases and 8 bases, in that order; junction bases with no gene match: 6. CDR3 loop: CASGLAGGYEQFF. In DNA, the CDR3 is TGCGCCAGCGGGTTAGCGGGAGGCTATGAGCAGTTCTTC.

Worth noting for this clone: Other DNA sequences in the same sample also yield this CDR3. The chain's CDR3 is CASRGYEQYF. The CDR3 DNA sequence: TGTGCCAGCAGAGGCTACGAGCAGTACTTC. The V gene is TRBV11-2, the J gene TRBJ2-7, with D uncertain. The germline gives CDR1 SGHAT, CDR2 FQNNGV. Trimming shortened V by 6 bases and J by 3 bases, and 3 bases separated the two germline ends. CDR3 length: 10 residues.

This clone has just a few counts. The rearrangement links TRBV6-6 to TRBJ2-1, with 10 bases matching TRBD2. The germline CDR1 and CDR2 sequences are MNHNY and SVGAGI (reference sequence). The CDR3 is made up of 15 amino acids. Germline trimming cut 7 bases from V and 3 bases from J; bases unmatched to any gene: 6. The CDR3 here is CASMGSGRGYNEQFF. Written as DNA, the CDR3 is TGTGCCAGCATGGGAAGCGGGAGGGGCTACAATGAGCAGTTCTTC.

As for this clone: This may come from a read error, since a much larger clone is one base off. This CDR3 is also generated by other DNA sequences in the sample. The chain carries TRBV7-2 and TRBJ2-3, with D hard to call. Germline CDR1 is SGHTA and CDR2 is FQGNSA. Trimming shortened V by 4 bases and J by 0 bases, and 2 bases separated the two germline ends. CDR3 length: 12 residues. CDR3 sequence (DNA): TGTGCCAGCAGCTCTAGCACAGATACGCAGTATTTT. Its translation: CASSSSTDTQYF. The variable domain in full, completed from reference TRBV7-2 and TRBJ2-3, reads GAGVSQSPSNKVTEKGKDVELRCDPISGHTALYWYRQSLGQGLEFLIYFQGNSAPDKSGLPSDRFSAERTGGSVSTLTIQRTQQEDSAVYLCASSSSTDTQYFGPGTRLTVL.

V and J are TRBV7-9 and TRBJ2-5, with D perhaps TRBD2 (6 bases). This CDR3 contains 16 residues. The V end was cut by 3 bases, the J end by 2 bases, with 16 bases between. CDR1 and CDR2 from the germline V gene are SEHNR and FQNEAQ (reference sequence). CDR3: CASSFRTGVLQETQYF. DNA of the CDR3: TGTGCCAGCAGCTTTCGTACGGGAGTCTTGCAAGAGACCCAGTACTTC. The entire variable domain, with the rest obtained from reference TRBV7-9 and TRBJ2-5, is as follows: DTGVSQNPRHKITKRGQNVTFRCDPISEHNRLYWYRQTLGQGPEFLTYFQNEAQLEKSRLLSDRFSAERPKGSFSTLEIQRTEQGDSAMYLCASSFRTGVLQETQYFGPGTRLLVL.